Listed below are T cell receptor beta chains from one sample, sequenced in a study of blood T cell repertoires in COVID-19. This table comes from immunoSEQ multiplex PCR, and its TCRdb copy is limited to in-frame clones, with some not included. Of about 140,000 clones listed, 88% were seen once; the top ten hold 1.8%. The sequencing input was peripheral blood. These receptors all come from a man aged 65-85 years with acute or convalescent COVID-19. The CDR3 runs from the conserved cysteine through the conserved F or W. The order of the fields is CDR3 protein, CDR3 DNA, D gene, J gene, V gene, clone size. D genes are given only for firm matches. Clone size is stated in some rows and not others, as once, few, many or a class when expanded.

CDR3 protein: CASTPQGGTSTDTQYF; CDR3 DNA: TGTGCCAGCACCCCCCAGGGAGGTACTAGCACAGATACGCAGTATTTT; D gene: -; J gene: TRBJ2-3; V gene: TRBV2; clone size: -
CDR3 protein: CASSQGGQGAEAFF; CDR3 DNA: TGTGCCAGCAGCCAAGGGGGACAGGGGGCTGAAGCTTTCTTT; D gene: TRBD1; J gene: TRBJ1-1; V gene: TRBV4-2; clone size: -
CDR3 protein: CSASRESYEQYF; CDR3 DNA: TGCAGTGCTAGTAGAGAAAGCTACGAGCAGTACTTC; D gene: -; J gene: TRBJ2-7; V gene: TRBV20-1; clone size: once
CDR3 protein: CASSFNRGDEAFF; CDR3 DNA: TGTGCCAGCAGCTTTAACAGGGGAGACGAAGCTTTCTTT; D gene: TRBD1; J gene: TRBJ1-1; V gene: TRBV5-5; clone size: -
CDR3 protein: CASSQVKREGRPVNEQFF; CDR3 DNA: TGTGCCAGCAGCCAAGTAAAGCGGGAGGGCCGGCCGGTGAACGAGCAGTTCTTC; D gene: TRBD2; J gene: TRBJ2-1; V gene: TRBV3-1/TRBV3-2; clone size: -
CDR3 protein: CASSIRGSNTGELFF; CDR3 DNA: TGTGCCAGTAGTATTAGGGGATCGAACACCGGGGAGCTGTTTTTT; D gene: -; J gene: TRBJ2-2; V gene: TRBV19; clone size: -
CDR3 protein: CASSFRQGYRNEQFF; CDR3 DNA: TGTGCCAGCAGCTTCCGACAGGGGTATCGAAATGAGCAGTTCTTC; D gene: TRBD1; J gene: TRBJ2-1; V gene: TRBV7-9; clone size: -
CDR3 protein: CASSSAMSAGEAFF; CDR3 DNA: TGTGCCAGCAGCTCCGCCATGTCGGCAGGGGAAGCTTTCTTT; D gene: -; J gene: TRBJ1-1; V gene: TRBV13; clone size: once
CDR3 protein: CAISESIRYRGERNEQFF; CDR3 DNA: TGTGCCATCAGTGAGTCGATTCGGTACAGGGGAGAGAGGAATGAGCAGTTCTTC; D gene: TRBD1; J gene: TRBJ2-1; V gene: TRBV10-3; clone size: -
CDR3 protein: CASSPGQGSEKLFF; CDR3 DNA: TGTGCCAGCAGCCCGGGACAGGGTAGTGAAAAACTGTTTTTT; D gene: TRBD1; J gene: TRBJ1-4; V gene: TRBV5-5; clone size: -
CDR3 protein: CASSSPGATNYGYTF; CDR3 DNA: TGTGCCAGCAGTTCACCAGGGGCCACTAACTATGGCTACACCTTC; D gene: -; J gene: TRBJ1-2; V gene: TRBV27; clone size: few
CDR3 protein: CASSQAGREQYF; CDR3 DNA: TGTGCCAGCAGCCAGGCAGGGCGCGAGCAGTACTTC; D gene: -; J gene: TRBJ2-7; V gene: TRBV3-1/TRBV3-2; clone size: -
CDR3 protein: CASSSTASREATQYF; CDR3 DNA: TGTGCCAGCAGCTCCACGGCATCTCGGGAGGCTACGCAGTATTTT; D gene: TRBD2; J gene: TRBJ2-3; V gene: TRBV7-3; clone size: -
CDR3 protein: CASSLQGGLEKLFF; CDR3 DNA: TGCGCCAGCAGCTTGCAAGGGGGCCTTGAAAAACTGTTTTTT; D gene: TRBD1; J gene: TRBJ1-4; V gene: TRBV5-1; clone size: -
CDR3 protein: CASSQEGRRGGELFF; CDR3 DNA: TGTGCCAGCAGCCAAGAAGGCCGTAGGGGCGGGGAGCTGTTTTTT; D gene: -; J gene: TRBJ2-2; V gene: TRBV14; clone size: -
CDR3 protein: CASSGLKNTGELFF; CDR3 DNA: TGTGCCAGCTCGGGACTGAAGAACACCGGGGAGCTGTTTTTT; D gene: -; J gene: TRBJ2-2; V gene: TRBV2; clone size: once
CDR3 protein: CASSLQSGLVETQYF; CDR3 DNA: TGTGCCAGCAGTTTACAATCAGGACTAGTGGAAACCCAGTACTTC; D gene: TRBD2; J gene: TRBJ2-5; V gene: TRBV28; clone size: -
CDR3 protein: CASSPPGLAGGGELFF; CDR3 DNA: TGTGCCAGCAGCCCTCCGGGACTAGCGGGAGGCGGGGAGCTGTTTTTT; D gene: TRBD2; J gene: TRBJ2-2; V gene: TRBV3-1/TRBV3-2; clone size: -
CDR3 protein: CASSDSGRETQYF; CDR3 DNA: TGTGCCAGTAGCGACAGTGGCAGGGAGACCCAGTACTTC; D gene: -; J gene: TRBJ2-5; V gene: TRBV19; clone size: -
CDR3 protein: CASRGGGLRQETQYF; CDR3 DNA: TGTGCCAGCAGGGGAGGGGGGCTGAGGCAAGAGACCCAGTACTTC; D gene: -; J gene: TRBJ2-5; V gene: TRBV9; clone size: -
CDR3 protein: CASSAGRLAGVSETQYF; CDR3 DNA: TGTGCCAGCAGCGCCGGAAGATTAGCGGGAGTTTCAGAGACCCAGTACTTC; D gene: TRBD2; J gene: TRBJ2-5; V gene: TRBV9; clone size: -
CDR3 protein: CASSGQRVSEQYF; CDR3 DNA: TGCGCCAGCAGTGGTCAGCGAGTCTCCGAGCAGTACTTC; D gene: -; J gene: TRBJ2-7; V gene: TRBV10-1; clone size: -
CDR3 protein: CASSSPGLAGGPGNEQFF; CDR3 DNA: TGCGCCAGCAGCTCCCCCGGACTAGCGGGGGGGCCCGGTAATGAGCAGTTCTTC; D gene: TRBD2; J gene: TRBJ2-1; V gene: TRBV5-1; clone size: -
CDR3 protein: CASSYDRDTEAFF; CDR3 DNA: TGTGCCAGCAGCTACGACAGGGACACTGAAGCTTTCTTT; D gene: TRBD1; J gene: TRBJ1-1; V gene: TRBV5-4; clone size: -
CDR3 protein: CAWSRGANTEAFF; CDR3 DNA: TGTGCCTGGAGTCGGGGGGCGAACACTGAAGCTTTCTTT; D gene: -; J gene: TRBJ1-1; V gene: TRBV30; clone size: few
CDR3 protein: CASSPPTGAEAFF; CDR3 DNA: TGTGCCAGCAGTCCCCCCACGGGAGCTGAAGCTTTCTTT; D gene: -; J gene: TRBJ1-1; V gene: TRBV25-1; clone size: -
CDR3 protein: CASSWGDLGLAISQYF; CDR3 DNA: TGTGCCAGCAGCTGGGGGGATCTAGGACTAGCAATATCGCAGTACTTC; D gene: TRBD2; J gene: TRBJ2-7; V gene: TRBV11-2; clone size: -
CDR3 protein: CASSTGQALGAEAFF; CDR3 DNA: TGTGCCAGCAGTACCGGACAGGCCCTAGGAGCTGAAGCTTTCTTT; D gene: TRBD1; J gene: TRBJ1-1; V gene: TRBV28; clone size: -
CDR3 protein: CASSQGALSTDTQYF; CDR3 DNA: TGTGCCAGCTCACAAGGGGCCCTAAGCACAGATACGCAGTATTTT; D gene: -; J gene: TRBJ2-3; V gene: TRBV18; clone size: -
CDR3 protein: CASSLPESSYEQYF; CDR3 DNA: TGCGCCAGCAGCTTGCCGGAGAGCTCCTACGAGCAGTACTTC; D gene: -; J gene: TRBJ2-7; V gene: TRBV5-1; clone size: -
CDR3 protein: CASSSTGSNEKLFF; CDR3 DNA: TGCGCCAGCAGCTCGACAGGGAGCAATGAAAAACTGTTTTTT; D gene: TRBD1; J gene: TRBJ1-4; V gene: TRBV5-1; clone size: -
CDR3 protein: CASSRQGTSVGVGELFF; CDR3 DNA: TGTGCCAGCAGCCGTCAAGGGACTTCAGTCGGCGTCGGGGAGCTGTTTTTT; D gene: -; J gene: TRBJ2-2; V gene: TRBV27; clone size: -
CDR3 protein: CASSERRGENSPLHF; CDR3 DNA: TGTGCCAGCAGTGAACGACGGGGGGAGAATTCACCCCTCCACTTT; D gene: -; J gene: TRBJ1-6; V gene: TRBV6-1; clone size: -
CDR3 protein: CASARDRGSSYEQYF; CDR3 DNA: TGCGCCAGCGCCCGGGACAGGGGGTCCTCCTACGAGCAGTACTTC; D gene: TRBD1; J gene: TRBJ2-7; V gene: TRBV5-1; clone size: -
CDR3 protein: CASSSRTVNYEQYF; CDR3 DNA: TGCGCCAGCAGCTCCCGGACAGTAAACTACGAGCAGTACTTC; D gene: -; J gene: TRBJ2-7; V gene: TRBV5-1; clone size: few
CDR3 protein: CASSATGSTDTQYF; CDR3 DNA: TGTGCCAGCAGCGCGACGGGAAGCACAGATACGCAGTATTTT; D gene: -; J gene: TRBJ2-3; V gene: TRBV9; clone size: -
CDR3 protein: CASSFKETQYF; CDR3 DNA: TGTGCCAGCAGTTTTAAAGAGACCCAGTACTTC; D gene: -; J gene: TRBJ2-5; V gene: TRBV6-2/TRBV6-3; clone size: -